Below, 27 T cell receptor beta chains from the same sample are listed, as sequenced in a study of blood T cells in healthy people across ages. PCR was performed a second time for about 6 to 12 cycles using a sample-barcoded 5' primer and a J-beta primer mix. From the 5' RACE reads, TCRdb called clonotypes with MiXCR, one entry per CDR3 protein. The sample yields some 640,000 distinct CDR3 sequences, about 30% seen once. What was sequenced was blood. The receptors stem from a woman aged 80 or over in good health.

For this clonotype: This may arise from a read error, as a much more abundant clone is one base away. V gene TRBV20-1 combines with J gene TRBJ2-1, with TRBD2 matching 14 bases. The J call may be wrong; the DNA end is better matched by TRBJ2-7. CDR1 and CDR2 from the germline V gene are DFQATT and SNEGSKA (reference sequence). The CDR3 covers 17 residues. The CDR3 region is CSAKPGLAGAFYNEQYF. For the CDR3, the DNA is TGCAGTGCCAAACCGGGACTAGCGGGGGCCTTCTACAATGAGCAGTACTTC.

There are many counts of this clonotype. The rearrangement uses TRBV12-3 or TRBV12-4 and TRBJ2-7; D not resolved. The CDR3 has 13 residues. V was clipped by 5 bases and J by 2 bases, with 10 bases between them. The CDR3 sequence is CASSLQATYEQYF. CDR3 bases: TGTGCCAGCAGTCTCCAGGCTACCTACGAGCAGTACTTC.

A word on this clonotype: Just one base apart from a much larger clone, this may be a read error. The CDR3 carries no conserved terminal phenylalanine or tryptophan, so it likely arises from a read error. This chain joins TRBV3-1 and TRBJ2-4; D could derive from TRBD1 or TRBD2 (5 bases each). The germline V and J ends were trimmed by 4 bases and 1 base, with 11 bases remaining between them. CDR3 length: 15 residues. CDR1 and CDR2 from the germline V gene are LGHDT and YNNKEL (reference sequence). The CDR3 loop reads CASSPSGTAKNIQYC. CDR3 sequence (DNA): TGTGCCAGCAGCCCGTCAGGGACGGCCAAAAACATTCAGTACTGC.

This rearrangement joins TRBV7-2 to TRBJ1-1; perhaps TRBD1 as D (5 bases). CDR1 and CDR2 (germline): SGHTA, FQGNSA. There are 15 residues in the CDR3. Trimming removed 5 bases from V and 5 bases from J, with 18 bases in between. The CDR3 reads CASSHSSGARTEAFF. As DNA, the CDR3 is TGTGCCAGCAGCCACTCCAGCGGGGCGAGGACTGAAGCTTTCTTT.

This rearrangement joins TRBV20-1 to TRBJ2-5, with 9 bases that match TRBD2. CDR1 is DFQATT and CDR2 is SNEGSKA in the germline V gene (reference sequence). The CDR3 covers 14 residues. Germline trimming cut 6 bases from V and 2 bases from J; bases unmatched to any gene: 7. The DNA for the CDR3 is TGCAGTGCGGCGCGGGGGGGAACACAAGAGACCCAGTACTTC. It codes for CSAARGGTQETQYF.

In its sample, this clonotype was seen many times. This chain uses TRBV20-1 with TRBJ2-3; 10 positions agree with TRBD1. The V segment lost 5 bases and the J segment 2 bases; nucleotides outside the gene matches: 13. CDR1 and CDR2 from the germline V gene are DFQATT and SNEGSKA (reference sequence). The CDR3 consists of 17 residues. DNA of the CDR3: TGCAGTGCTCCGAGGGTTCAGGACAGGGGGACCACAGATACGCAGTATTTT. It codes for CSAPRVQDRGTTDTQYF.

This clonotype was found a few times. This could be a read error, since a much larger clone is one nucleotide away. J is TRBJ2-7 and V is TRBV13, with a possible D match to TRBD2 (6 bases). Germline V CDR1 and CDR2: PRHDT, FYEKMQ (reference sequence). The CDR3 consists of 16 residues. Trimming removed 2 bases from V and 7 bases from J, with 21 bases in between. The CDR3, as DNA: TGTGCCAGCAGCTTATGGGCGGGGAGCACCTACAATGAGCAGTACTTC. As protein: CASSLWAGSTYNEQYF.

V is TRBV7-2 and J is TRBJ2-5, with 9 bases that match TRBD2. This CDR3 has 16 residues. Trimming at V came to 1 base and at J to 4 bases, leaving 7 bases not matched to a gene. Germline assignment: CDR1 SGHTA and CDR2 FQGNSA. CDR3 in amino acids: CASSLDPAGGGETQYF. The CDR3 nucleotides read TGTGCCAGCAGCTTAGATCCAGCGGGGGGAGGAGAGACCCAGTACTTC.

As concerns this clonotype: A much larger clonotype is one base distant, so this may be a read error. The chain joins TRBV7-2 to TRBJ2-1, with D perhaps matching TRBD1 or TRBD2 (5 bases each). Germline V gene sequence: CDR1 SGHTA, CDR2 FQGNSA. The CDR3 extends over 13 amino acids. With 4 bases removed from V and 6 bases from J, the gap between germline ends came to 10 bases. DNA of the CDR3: TGTGCCAGCAGCTCGGGACCAGGCAATGAGCAGTTCTTC. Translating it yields CASSSGPGNEQFF.

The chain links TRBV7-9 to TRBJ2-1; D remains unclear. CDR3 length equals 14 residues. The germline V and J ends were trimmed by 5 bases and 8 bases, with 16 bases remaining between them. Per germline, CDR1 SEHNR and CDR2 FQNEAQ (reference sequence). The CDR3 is CASSARHKSDEQFF. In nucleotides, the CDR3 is TGTGCCAGCAGCGCCCGACACAAATCCGATGAGCAGTTCTTC.

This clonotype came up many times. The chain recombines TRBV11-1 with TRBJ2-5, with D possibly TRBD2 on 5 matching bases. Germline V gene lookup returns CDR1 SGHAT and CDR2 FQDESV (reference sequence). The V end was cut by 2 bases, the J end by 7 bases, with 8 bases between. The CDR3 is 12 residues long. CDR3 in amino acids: CASSLSRGTQYF. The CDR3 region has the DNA TGTGCCAGCAGCTTATCTCGGGGGACCCAGTACTTC.

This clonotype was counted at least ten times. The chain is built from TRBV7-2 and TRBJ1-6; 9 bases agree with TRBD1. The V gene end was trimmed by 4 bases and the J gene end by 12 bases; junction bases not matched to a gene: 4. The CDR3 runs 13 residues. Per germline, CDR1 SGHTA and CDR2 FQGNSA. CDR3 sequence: CASSYGQGKPLHF. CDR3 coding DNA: TGTGCCAGCAGCTACGGACAGGGGAAACCCCTCCACTTT.

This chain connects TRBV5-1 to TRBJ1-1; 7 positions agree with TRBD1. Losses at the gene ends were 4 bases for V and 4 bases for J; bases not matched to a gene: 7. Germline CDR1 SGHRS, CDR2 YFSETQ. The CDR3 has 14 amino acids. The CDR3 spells CASSKQGLGTEAFF. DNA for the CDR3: TGCGCCAGCAGCAAACAGGGGTTGGGCACTGAAGCTTTCTTT.

The CDR3 reads CASSPSPTGSLYEQYF. In DNA form, the CDR3 reads TGCGCCAGCAGCCCCTCCCCCACCGGGAGTCTCTACGAGCAGTACTTC. V usage is TRBV5-1 and J usage is TRBJ2-7; tentative D call: TRBD2 (6 bases). Trimming stripped 4 bases from V and 3 bases from J, with 20 bases between. The CDR3 totals 16 residues. CDR1 is SGHRS, CDR2 YFSETQ, per germline.

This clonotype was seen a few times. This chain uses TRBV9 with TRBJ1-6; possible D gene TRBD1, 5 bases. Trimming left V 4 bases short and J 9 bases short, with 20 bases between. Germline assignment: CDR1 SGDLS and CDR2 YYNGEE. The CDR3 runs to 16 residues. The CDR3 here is CASSPHPAQDTSPLHF. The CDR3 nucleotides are TGTGCCAGCAGCCCCCACCCGGCACAGGACACTTCACCCCTCCACTTT.

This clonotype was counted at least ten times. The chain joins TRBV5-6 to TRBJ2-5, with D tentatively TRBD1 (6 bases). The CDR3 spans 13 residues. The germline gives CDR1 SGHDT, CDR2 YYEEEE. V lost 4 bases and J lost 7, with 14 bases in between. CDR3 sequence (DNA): TGTGCCAGCAGCCCGGACTTAGGGGGGACCCAGTACTTC. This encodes CASSPDLGGTQYF.

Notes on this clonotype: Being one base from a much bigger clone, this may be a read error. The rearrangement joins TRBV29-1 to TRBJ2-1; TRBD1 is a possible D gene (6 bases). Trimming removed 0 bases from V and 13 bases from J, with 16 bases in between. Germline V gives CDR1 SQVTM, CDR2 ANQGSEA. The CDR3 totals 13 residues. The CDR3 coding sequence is TGCAGCGTTGAAGAGCAGGGGAGAGAGACCCAGTTCTTC. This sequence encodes CSVEEQGRETQFF.

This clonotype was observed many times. The CDR3 here is CASRTGPYGEQYF. CDR3 coding DNA: TGTGCCAGCAGAACTGGCCCCTACGGCGAGCAGTACTTC. The chain links TRBV5-5 to TRBJ2-7, with D uncertain. Trimming removed 5 bases at V and 6 bases at J, with 15 bases between. Germline V gene data show CDR1 as SGHKS and CDR2 as YYEKEE (reference sequence). There are 13 residues in the CDR3.

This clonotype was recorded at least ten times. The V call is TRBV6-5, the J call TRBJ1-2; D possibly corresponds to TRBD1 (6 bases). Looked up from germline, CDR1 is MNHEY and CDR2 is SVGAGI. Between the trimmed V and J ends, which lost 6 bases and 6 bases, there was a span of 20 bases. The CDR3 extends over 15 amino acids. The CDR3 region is CASSSSPGQRDGYTF. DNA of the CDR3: TGTGCCAGCAGCTCATCGCCTGGACAGAGAGATGGCTACACCTTC.

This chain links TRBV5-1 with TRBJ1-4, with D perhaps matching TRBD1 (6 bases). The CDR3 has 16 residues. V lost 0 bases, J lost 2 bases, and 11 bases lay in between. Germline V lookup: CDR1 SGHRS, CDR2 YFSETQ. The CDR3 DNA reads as TGCGCCAGCAGCTTGGCAGGGGCGGCGACTAATGAAAAACTGTTTTTT. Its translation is CASSLAGAATNEKLFF.

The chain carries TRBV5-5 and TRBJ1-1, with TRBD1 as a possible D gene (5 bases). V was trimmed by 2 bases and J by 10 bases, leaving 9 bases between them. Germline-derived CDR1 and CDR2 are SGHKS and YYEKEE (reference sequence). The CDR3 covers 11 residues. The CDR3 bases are TGTGCCAGCAGCTTTAACGGGGGAGCTTTCTTT. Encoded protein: CASSFNGGAFF.

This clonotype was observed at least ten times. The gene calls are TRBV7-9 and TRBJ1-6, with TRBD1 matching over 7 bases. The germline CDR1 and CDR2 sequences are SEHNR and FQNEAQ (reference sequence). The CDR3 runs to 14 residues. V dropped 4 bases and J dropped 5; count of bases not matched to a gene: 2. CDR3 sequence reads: CASSSDRDNSPLHF. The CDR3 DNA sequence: TGTGCCAGCAGCTCCGACAGGGATAATTCACCCCTCCACTTT.

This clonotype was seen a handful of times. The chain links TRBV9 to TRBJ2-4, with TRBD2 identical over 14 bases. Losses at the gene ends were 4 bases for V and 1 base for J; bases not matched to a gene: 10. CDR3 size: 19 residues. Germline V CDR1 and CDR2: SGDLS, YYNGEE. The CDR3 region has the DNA TGTGCCAGCAGCTTGAGTGGGACTAGCGGGGGCGCTGCCAAAAACATTCAGTACTTC. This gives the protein CASSLSGTSGGAAKNIQYF.

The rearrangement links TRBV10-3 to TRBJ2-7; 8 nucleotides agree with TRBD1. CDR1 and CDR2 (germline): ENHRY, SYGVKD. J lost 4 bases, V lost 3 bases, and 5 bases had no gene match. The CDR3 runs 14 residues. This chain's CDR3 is CAISEKGQGYEQYF. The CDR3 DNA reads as TGTGCCATCAGTGAAAAAGGACAGGGATACGAGCAGTACTTC.

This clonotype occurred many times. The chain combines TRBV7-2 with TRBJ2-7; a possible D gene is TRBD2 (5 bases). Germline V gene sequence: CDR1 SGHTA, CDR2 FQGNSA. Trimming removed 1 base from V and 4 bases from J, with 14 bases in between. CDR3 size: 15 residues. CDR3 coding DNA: TGTGCCAGCAGCTTAGTACGGGGTACGGTTTACGAGCAGTACTTC. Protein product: CASSLVRGTVYEQYF.

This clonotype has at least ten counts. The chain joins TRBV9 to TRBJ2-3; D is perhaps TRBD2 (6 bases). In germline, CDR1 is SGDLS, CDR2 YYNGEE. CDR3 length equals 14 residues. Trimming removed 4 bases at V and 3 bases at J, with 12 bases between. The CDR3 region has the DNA TGTGCCAGCAGCTTCCGACTAGTTACAGATACGCAGTATTTT. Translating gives CASSFRLVTDTQYF. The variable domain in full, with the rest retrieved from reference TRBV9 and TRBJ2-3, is DSGVTQTPKHLITATGQRVTLRCSPRSGDLSVYWYQQSLDQGLQFLIQYYNGEERAKGNILERFSAQQFPDLHSELNLSSLELGDSALYFCASSFRLVTDTQYFGPGTRLTVL.

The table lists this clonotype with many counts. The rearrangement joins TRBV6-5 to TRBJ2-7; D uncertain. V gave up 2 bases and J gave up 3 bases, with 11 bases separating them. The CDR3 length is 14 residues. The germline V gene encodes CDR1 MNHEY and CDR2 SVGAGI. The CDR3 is CASSYSWGDYEQYF. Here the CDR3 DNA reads TGTGCCAGCAGTTACAGTTGGGGTGACTACGAGCAGTACTTC.